Following are 20 T cell receptor beta chains from one sample sequenced in a study of memory CD4+ T cells and cytomegalovirus serostatus. Using immunoSEQ multiplex PCR, the repertoire was profiled, and TCRdb retains in-frame clones only, with some absent. The sample has tens of thousands of clones, 77% seen once. The sort gate was single viable CD3+CD4+CD8-CD45RO+ cells for memory CD4+ T cells. The sequenced material came from memory CD4+ T cells from blood. All receptors derive from an adult in good health and CMV-seronegative.

The V and J genes are TRBV28 and TRBJ2-7; D remains ambiguous. The length of the CDR3 is 14 residues. CDR1 is MDHEN and CDR2 is SYDVKM in the germline V gene. V was pared by 5 bases and J by 2 bases, with 13 bases between. DNA for the CDR3: TGTGCCAGCAGTGCCCCTCGGGCCCCCTACGAGCAGTACTTC. This encodes CASSAPRAPYEQYF.

The rearrangement joins TRBV5-1 to TRBJ2-5; D unresolved. The CDR3 runs 14 residues. V shed 2 bases and J shed 5 bases, with 13 bases lying between them. CDR1 is SGHRS, CDR2 YFSETQ, per germline. CDR3 sequence (DNA): TGCGCCAGCAGCTTTCCGGGCGCGCGGGAGACCCAGTACTTC. Its protein product is CASSFPGARETQYF.

DNA of the CDR3: TGCGCCAGCAGCTTGGTGGGGGAACGCACCGGGGAGCTGTTTTTT. This translates into CASSLVGERTGELFF. The chain couples TRBV5-1 to TRBJ2-2; either TRBD1 or TRBD2 may fit D (5 bases each). This CDR3 has 15 amino acids. V shed 0 bases and J shed 4 bases, with 10 bases lying between them. CDR1 is SGHRS, CDR2 YFSETQ, per germline.

The chain uses TRBV30 and TRBJ1-5, with D uncertain. Germline V CDR1 and CDR2: GTSNPN, SVGIG (reference sequence). Trimming took 2 bases from V and 3 from J, leaving 14 bases between them. The CDR3 has 15 amino acids. Written as DNA, the CDR3 is TGTGCCTGGAGTCGCGGCGGGCTCGACAATCAGCCCCAGCATTTT. Translating it yields CAWSRGGLDNQPQHF.

The V and J genes are TRBV28 and TRBJ1-5; D perhaps matches TRBD1 (6 bases). In germline, CDR1 is MDHEN, CDR2 SYDVKM. Trimming took off 10 bases at V and 6 bases at J, with 19 bases between the two ends. The CDR3 length is 14 residues. DNA for the CDR3: TGTGCCACCTGCCCACCACAGGGACGTCAGCCCCAGCATTTT. Protein sequence: CATCPPQGRQPQHF.

The DNA of the CDR3 is TGTGCCAGCTCGGACGGAATGGCCTACGAGCAGTACTTC. Protein product: CASSDGMAYEQYF. The rearrangement links TRBV18 to TRBJ2-7, with D unclear. This CDR3 is built from 13 residues. The germline V and J ends were trimmed by 6 bases and 2 bases, with 11 bases remaining between them. In germline, CDR1 is KGHSH, CDR2 LQKENI.

This chain connects TRBV6-6 to TRBJ1-5; 9 bases line up with TRBD1. The CDR3 sequence is 15 residues long. V dropped 6 bases and J dropped 6; count of bases not matched to a gene: 9. Germline V CDR1 and CDR2: MNHNY, SVGAGI (reference sequence). Here the CDR3 DNA reads TGTGCCAGCAGCCCCGTGTGGACAGGGGTTCAGCCCCAGCATTTT. This translates into CASSPVWTGVQPQHF.

Only one count was recorded for this clone. The V call is TRBV5-1, the J call TRBJ2-5; D is unclear. This CDR3 has 14 amino acids. The V and J ends lost 0 bases and 2 bases respectively, with 8 bases between them. Looked up from germline, CDR1 is SGHRS and CDR2 is YFSETQ. This chain's CDR3 is CASSLGATQETQYF. As DNA, the CDR3 is TGCGCCAGCAGCTTGGGGGCCACACAAGAGACCCAGTACTTC.

This clone was seen only a few times. V usage is TRBV29-1 and J usage is TRBJ2-5; D not certain. V was trimmed by 2 bases and J by 5 bases, leaving 9 bases between them. The germline V gene has CDR1 SQVTM and CDR2 ANQGSEA. This CDR3 region has 12 residues. CDR3 loop: CSVEYVGETQYF. Written as DNA, the CDR3 is TGCAGCGTTGAATACGTGGGGGAGACCCAGTACTTC.

This clone has a handful of counts. The chain employs TRBV4-3 and TRBJ1-5, with 11 bases fitting TRBD1. The germline CDR1 and CDR2 sequences are LGHNA and YSLEER. The V segment lost 0 bases and the J segment 7 bases; nucleotides outside the gene matches: 5. The length of the CDR3 is 16 residues. The CDR3 here is CASSQDSGTGGQPQHF. The CDR3 nucleotides read TGCGCCAGCAGCCAAGATTCCGGGACAGGGGGGCAGCCCCAGCATTTT.

This clone appeared once. V usage is TRBV6-6 and J usage is TRBJ2-7; TRBD2 matches 10 bases. The CDR3 runs to 16 residues. Looked up from germline, CDR1 is MNHNY and CDR2 is SVGAGI (reference sequence). V gave up 6 bases and J gave up 2 bases; unmatched junction bases: 10. CDR3 coding DNA: TGTGCCAGCAGCCCACGCTCCAGCGGGAGGGCCTACGAGCAGTACTTC. Encoded protein: CASSPRSSGRAYEQYF.

The chain recombines TRBV6-5 with TRBJ1-3; weak D call: TRBD1 (5 bases). Germline assignment: CDR1 MNHEY and CDR2 SVGAGI. V lost 6 bases and J 3 bases, leaving 15 bases between the germline ends. This CDR3 comprises 15 residues. CDR3 nucleotides: TGTGCCAGCAGCCGTTCAGGGTTCTTTGGAAACACCATATATTTT. Its translation is CASSRSGFFGNTIYF.

The J gene is TRBJ1-2, the V gene TRBV30; D is undetermined. The CDR3 loop spans 16 amino acids. Germline CDR1 GTSNPN, CDR2 SVGIG (reference sequence). The V end was cut by 1 base, the J end by 4 bases, with 19 bases between. The CDR3: CAWSATRPGSRYGYTF. The CDR3 DNA follows: TGTGCCTGGAGTGCAACACGACCCGGGTCGCGCTATGGCTACACCTTC.

The rearrangement links TRBV18 to TRBJ1-4; possible D gene TRBD1, 5 bases. Germline V lookup: CDR1 KGHSH, CDR2 LQKENI. V lost 3 bases and J lost 1, with 6 bases in between. The CDR3 runs to 14 residues. The DNA for the CDR3 is TGTGCCAGCTCACCGCAGGGAACTAATGAAAAACTGTTTTTT. This translates into CASSPQGTNEKLFF.

For this clone: Its ends do not fully match the called genes, so a read error is possible. CDR3 DNA sequence: TGTGCCAGCAGTTTATCGGGACTAGGGAGCTACGAGCAGTGCTTC. It codes for CASSLSGLGSYEQCF. The gene calls are TRBV27 and TRBJ2-7; the match to TRBD2 covers 8 bases. The CDR3 length is 15 residues. In germline, CDR1 is MNHEY, CDR2 SMNVEV (reference sequence).

The chain recombines TRBV30 with TRBJ2-3; 8 bases are a match to TRBD2. CDR1 and CDR2 from the germline V gene are GTSNPN and SVGIG (reference sequence). This CDR3 region has 13 residues. V shed 2 bases and J 4 bases; nucleotides not matched to a gene: 2. The CDR3 protein is CAWSPGRADTQYF. The CDR3 coding sequence is TGTGCCTGGAGTCCCGGGAGGGCAGATACGCAGTATTTT.

This chain joins TRBV4-1 and TRBJ2-1; 7 positions match TRBD1. The CDR3 extends over 13 amino acids. Germline V lookup: CDR1 MGHRA, CDR2 YSYEKL. The junction had 5 bases not matched to a gene; V was cut back by 3 bases and J by 9 bases. CDR3 loop: CASSQARDSEQFF. The CDR3 DNA sequence: TGCGCCAGCAGCCAGGCGAGGGACAGTGAGCAGTTCTTC.

The genes are TRBV5-8 and TRBJ1-3; no reliable D call. CDR1 and CDR2 (germline): SGHTS, YDEGEE. Between the trimmed V and J ends, which lost 0 bases and 0 bases, there was a span of 7 bases. The CDR3 runs to 15 residues. The CDR3 sequence: CASSLGRFSGNTIYF. CDR3 nucleotide sequence: TGTGCCAGCAGCTTGGGCAGATTCTCTGGAAACACCATATATTTT.

This chain uses TRBV4-3 with TRBJ1-4; D might be TRBD1 (5 bases). This CDR3 has 14 amino acids. Germline loops: CDR1 LGHNA, CDR2 YSLEER. V dropped 4 bases and J dropped 5 bases, with 11 bases sitting between them. The CDR3 coding sequence is TGCGCCAGCAGCCCGGGCAGGGCCAATGAAAAACTGTTTTTT. Amino acids: CASSPGRANEKLFF.

The V and J genes are TRBV27 and TRBJ1-1, with D tentatively TRBD1 (6 bases). In germline, CDR1 is MNHEY, CDR2 SMNVEV (reference sequence). Trimming cost V 3 bases and J 4 bases, with 9 bases left between them. The CDR3 is made up of 13 amino acids. The CDR3 spells CASSLTGGTEAFF. In DNA form, the CDR3 reads TGTGCCAGCAGTTTGACAGGTGGCACTGAAGCTTTCTTT.